These 29 T cell receptor beta chains were all obtained from the same sample, sequenced in a study of blood T cell repertoires in COVID-19. Clones were read by immunoSEQ multiplex PCR, and TCRdb kept only the in-frame ones, dropping some. The sample has roughly 150,000 clones, 70% to 90% seen once. The sample comprised peripheral blood. These receptors were collected from a woman aged 80 or over with COVID-19, enrolled during active disease.

The chain couples TRBV5-5 to TRBJ1-6; 7 bases are a match to TRBD1. CDR1 and CDR2 from the germline V gene are SGHKS and YYEKEE (reference sequence). The V gene end was trimmed by 4 bases and the J gene end by 13 bases; junction bases not matched to a gene: 17. The CDR3 consists of 16 residues. The CDR3 sequence is CASSAEAGQPSYPLHF. CDR3 coding DNA: TGTGCCAGCAGCGCGGAGGCGGGACAGCCGTCGTATCCCCTCCACTTT.

V gene TRBV6-2 or TRBV6-3 combines with J gene TRBJ2-7, with 7 nucleotides matching TRBD2. The CDR3 is 15 residues long. The junction had 8 bases not matched to a gene; V was cut back by 0 bases and J by 6 bases. CDR1 and CDR2 (germline): MNHEY, SVGEGT. DNA of the CDR3: TGTGCCAGCAGTTACTCGAGCAGGGAGGGACGCGAGCAGTACTTC. It codes for CASSYSSREGREQYF.

J is TRBJ1-1 and V is TRBV19; TRBD1 agrees at 9 bases. Trimming at V came to 7 bases and at J to 4 bases, leaving 7 bases not matched to a gene. Germline assignment: CDR1 LNHDA and CDR2 SQIVND (reference sequence). The CDR3 is made up of 14 amino acids. CDR3 nucleotide sequence: TGTGCCAGTACCCGGGACAGGGTAACCACTGAAGCTTTCTTT. Its translation: CASTRDRVTTEAFF. The full variable domain, with the rest looked up from reference TRBV19 and TRBJ1-1, is DGGITQSPKYLFRKEGQNVTLSCEQNLNHDAMYWYRQDPGQGLRLIYYSQIVNDFQKGDIAEGYSVSREKKESFPLTVTSAQKNPTAFYLCASTRDRVTTEAFFGQGTRLTVV.

The chain joins TRBV3-1 (or the pseudogene TRBV3-2) to TRBJ2-3; 7 bases match TRBD2. V was clipped by 5 bases and J by 2 bases; unmatched bases: 10. CDR1 is LGHDT and CDR2 is YNNKEL in the germline V gene (reference sequence). This CDR3 region has 16 residues. The CDR3 sequence is CASSSRVAGLTDTQYF. CDR3 bases: TGTGCCAGCAGCTCGAGGGTAGCGGGCCTCACAGATACGCAGTATTTT.

This chain uses TRBV5-1 with TRBJ2-6; D is perhaps TRBD2 (5 bases). The germline gives CDR1 SGHRS, CDR2 YFSETQ. Trimming removed 4 bases from V and 0 bases from J, with 14 bases in between. This CDR3 is built from 17 residues. CDR3: CASSPRGFASGANVLTF. CDR3 nucleotides: TGCGCCAGCAGCCCCCGAGGGTTCGCCTCTGGGGCCAACGTCCTGACTTTC.

In DNA form, the CDR3 reads TGTGCCAGCAATGGGCGCAACGCCTACGAGCAGTACTTC. Translating gives CASNGRNAYEQYF. The chain employs TRBV2 and TRBJ2-7; D is undetermined. The CDR3 covers 13 residues. CDR1 is SNHLY and CDR2 is FYNNEI in the germline V gene. Trimming took off 7 bases at V and 2 bases at J, with 12 bases between the two ends.

The chain recombines TRBV27 with TRBJ2-5; weak D call: TRBD1 (6 bases). Germline lookup yields CDR1 MNHEY and CDR2 SMNVEV (reference sequence). V lost 6 bases and J lost 5, with 19 bases in between. The CDR3 is made up of 15 amino acids. The CDR3 is CASRSVGLGGETQYF. CDR3 nucleotides: TGTGCCAGCAGATCTGTGGGTTTAGGGGGTGAGACCCAGTACTTC.

This CDR3 reads CASRDGGSSYEQYF. The CDR3 DNA is TGTGCCAGCCGAGACGGGGGGAGCTCCTACGAGCAGTACTTC. The genes are TRBV7-2 and TRBJ2-7; 7 nucleotides match TRBD2. The length of the CDR3 is 14 residues. From germline, CDR1 is SGHTA and CDR2 FQGNSA. V dropped 8 bases and J dropped 0; count of bases not matched to a gene: 7. The full variable domain, in which reference TRBV7-2 and TRBJ2-7 provide the parts outside the CDR3, is GAGVSQSPSNKVTEKGKDVELRCDPISGHTALYWYRQSLGQGLEFLIYFQGNSAPDKSGLPSDRFSAERTGGSVSTLTIQRTQQEDSAVYLCASRDGGSSYEQYFGPGTRLTVT.

This chain links TRBV6-5 with TRBJ2-5; possible D gene TRBD2, 5 bases. This CDR3 has 12 amino acids. CDR1 is MNHEY, CDR2 SVGAGI, per germline. Trimming removed 5 bases from V and 7 bases from J, with 11 bases in between. The chain's CDR3 is CASSRDRGTQYF. CDR3 in DNA: TGTGCCAGCAGTCGAGATCGGGGGACCCAGTACTTC.

The chain recombines TRBV10-3 with TRBJ2-5; no clear D. This CDR3 has 11 residues. Trimming removed 2 bases at V and 5 bases at J, with 3 bases between. Germline CDR1 is ENHRY and CDR2 is SYGVKD. CDR3: CAISELETQYF. The CDR3 DNA follows: TGTGCCATCAGTGAGCTTGAGACCCAGTACTTC.

This chain joins TRBV7-8 and TRBJ1-2, with D unclear. V dropped 5 bases and J dropped 0 bases, with 19 bases sitting between them. The CDR3 has 17 residues. The germline V gene has CDR1 SGHVS and CDR2 FQNEAQ. The CDR3 spells CASSPYREPLTNYGYTF. For the CDR3, the DNA is TGTGCCAGCAGCCCCTATAGAGAACCCTTGACTAACTATGGCTACACCTTC.

V and J are TRBV13 and TRBJ1-2; D might be TRBD1 (6 bases). V was pared by 5 bases and J by 1 base, with 11 bases between. CDR3 length equals 14 residues. The germline gives CDR1 PRHDT, CDR2 FYEKMQ (reference sequence). CDR3 in DNA: TGTGCCAGCAGCCGAGACAGGTTTAACTATGGCTACACCTTC. Protein sequence: CASSRDRFNYGYTF.

The chain links TRBV27 to TRBJ2-2; 7 bases match TRBD2. Germline CDR1 is MNHEY and CDR2 is SMNVEV (reference sequence). The junction had 1 base not matched to a gene; V was cut back by 4 bases and J by 5 bases. This CDR3 comprises 13 residues. CDR3 residues: CASSWGGTGELFF. In nucleotides, the CDR3 is TGTGCCAGCAGTTGGGGAGGGACCGGGGAGCTGTTTTTT.

This sequence joins TRBV7-9 and TRBJ1-2, with 8 bases lining up with TRBD1. Trimming at V came to 5 bases and at J to 13 bases, leaving 12 bases not matched to a gene. This CDR3 region has 13 residues. Germline V gene sequence: CDR1 SEHNR, CDR2 FQNEAQ (reference sequence). The CDR3 here is CASSPQGEARRTF. The CDR3 DNA reads as TGTGCCAGCAGCCCACAGGGGGAGGCCCGCCGCACCTTC.

This clone is a singleton in its sample. V and J are TRBV19 and TRBJ2-7; TRBD1 agrees at 7 bases. Looked up from germline, CDR1 is LNHDA and CDR2 is SQIVND (reference sequence). The CDR3 has 16 amino acids. The V and J ends lost 5 bases and 9 bases, in that order; junction bases with no gene match: 19. The CDR3: CASSSRPGQERLGQYF. CDR3 nucleotide sequence: TGTGCCAGTAGTTCACGACCCGGACAGGAACGTCTGGGGCAGTACTTC.

The rearrangement joins TRBV6-2 or TRBV6-3 to TRBJ2-1, with TRBD2 identical over 10 bases. The CDR3 contains 15 residues. After removal of 6 bases from V and 6 bases from J, the junction contained 8 bases not matched to a gene. Germline CDR1 reads MNHEY; CDR2 reads SVGEGT. The CDR3 DNA reads as TGTGCCAGCAGCCCCAGCGGGGGGGCTATCAATGAGCAGTTCTTC. Translating it yields CASSPSGGAINEQFF.

Here the CDR3 reads CASALPDSTFNEQFF. CDR3 in DNA: TGTGCTAGTGCCCTCCCCGACAGTACCTTTAATGAGCAGTTCTTC. The gene calls are TRBV12-5 and TRBJ2-1; D may be TRBD1 (5 bases). The germline V gene has CDR1 LGHNT and CDR2 FRNRAP. V lost 7 bases, J lost 7 bases, and 20 bases lay in between. This CDR3 contains 15 residues. The full variable domain, completed using reference TRBV12-5 and TRBJ2-1, is DARVTQTPRHKVTEMGQEVTMRCQPILGHNTVFWYRQTMMQGLELLAYFRNRAPLDDSGMPKDRFSAEMPDATLATLKIQPSEPRDSAVYFCASALPDSTFNEQFFGPGTRLTVL.

V usage is TRBV7-2 and J usage is TRBJ2-5, with TRBD2 as a possible D gene (5 bases). Germline lookup yields CDR1 SGHTA and CDR2 FQGNSA. There are 14 residues in the CDR3. The ends were cut back, 1 base at V and 2 bases at J, with 8 bases in the middle. The CDR3 spells CASSLERAQETQYF. As DNA, the CDR3 is TGTGCCAGCAGCTTAGAGAGGGCACAAGAGACCCAGTACTTC.

The chain recombines TRBV4-2 with TRBJ2-3; 7 nucleotides line up with TRBD2. The germline V gene has CDR1 LGHNA and CDR2 YNFKEQ. The CDR3 is 16 residues long. The junction had 9 bases not matched to a gene; V was cut back by 2 bases and J by 4 bases. The CDR3 protein is CASSQRAGAQADTQYF. As DNA, the CDR3 is TGTGCCAGCAGCCAACGGGCGGGAGCCCAAGCAGATACGCAGTATTTT.

V gene TRBV2 combines with J gene TRBJ2-5; perhaps TRBD2 as D (5 bases). V was pared by 2 bases and J by 1 base, with 8 bases between. The CDR3 totals 14 residues. Germline lookup yields CDR1 SNHLY and CDR2 FYNNEI. Written as DNA, the CDR3 is TGTGCCAGCAGTGAATGGACTGGCCAAGAGACCCAGTACTTC. Residues: CASSEWTGQETQYF.

V and J are TRBV11-2 and TRBJ2-5, with D possibly matching TRBD1 (6 bases). Trimming removed 6 bases at V and 5 bases at J, with 22 bases between. The germline gives CDR1 SGHAT, CDR2 FQNNGV. The CDR3 has 16 residues. The CDR3 coding sequence is TGTGCCAGCAGACACCGACAGGTCAACCCATCGGAGACCCAGTACTTC. Translated: CASRHRQVNPSETQYF.

The J gene is TRBJ2-3, the V gene TRBV19; 9 bases align to TRBD2. This CDR3 spans 15 amino acids. Trimming took 6 bases from V and 0 from J; bases not matched to a gene: 4. Germline V gives CDR1 LNHDA, CDR2 SQIVND (reference sequence). The CDR3 here is CASSPSGVSTDTQYF. The CDR3, as DNA: TGTGCCAGTAGCCCTAGCGGGGTGAGCACAGATACGCAGTATTTT.

The V call is TRBV30, the J call TRBJ1-6, with 7 bases that match TRBD1. Germline CDR1 GTSNPN, CDR2 SVGIG (reference sequence). The CDR3 extends over 12 amino acids. V lost 5 bases, J lost 5 bases, and 0 bases stayed unmatched. As DNA, the CDR3 is TGTGCCTGGCAGGGGGATAATTCACCCCTCCACTTT. The encoded protein is CAWQGDNSPLHF.

This chain connects TRBV27 to TRBJ2-7; 14 bases map to TRBD2. CDR1 MNHEY and CDR2 SMNVEV come from the germline V gene (reference sequence). CDR3 size: 16 residues. Trimming removed 6 bases from V and 1 base from J; junction bases left unmatched: 5. The CDR3 DNA reads TGTGCCAGCAGGGGACTAGCGGGAGCCTATTCCTACGAGCAGTACTTC. Its protein is CASRGLAGAYSYEQYF.

CDR3 in DNA: TGTGCCAGCAGCCAAGGACTAGCGGGGGTTTACAATGAGCAGTTCTTC. Protein product: CASSQGLAGVYNEQFF. This chain joins TRBV4-2 and TRBJ2-1; TRBD2 aligns across 12 bases. The CDR3 runs to 16 residues. With 1 base clipped from V and 4 bases from J, the junction kept 2 bases outside the gene matches. The V gene's germline CDR1 is LGHNA and CDR2 YNFKEQ.

The chain carries TRBV6-5 and TRBJ2-7; tentatively, D is TRBD2 (7 bases). V gave up 1 base and J gave up 7 bases, with 17 bases separating them. Germline V gene data show CDR1 as MNHEY and CDR2 as SVGAGI. This CDR3 has 15 amino acids. The CDR3 nucleotides are TGTGCCAGCAGTTACTTCGGAGGGGGAGGGGGTGAGCAGTACTTC. It yields the protein CASSYFGGGGGEQYF.

The gene calls are TRBV5-1 and TRBJ1-1, with a weak D call TRBD1 (5 bases). Looked up from germline, CDR1 is SGHRS and CDR2 is YFSETQ. This CDR3 is built from 14 residues. With 0 bases removed from V and 4 bases from J, the gap between germline ends came to 10 bases. The CDR3, as DNA: TGCGCCAGCAGCTTGGAGTCAGGGATCACTGAAGCTTTCTTT. Protein sequence: CASSLESGITEAFF.

The chain uses TRBV5-4 and TRBJ2-7; 12 nucleotides align to TRBD1. The CDR3 loop spans 16 amino acids. Germline loops: CDR1 SGHNT, CDR2 YYREEE (reference sequence). Germline trimming cut 5 bases from V and 7 bases from J; bases unmatched to any gene: 13. The chain's CDR3 is CASRPGVGQGAEEQYF. DNA for the CDR3: TGTGCCAGCAGACCCGGAGTGGGACAGGGGGCGGAGGAGCAGTACTTC.

The CDR3 nucleotides are TGCGCCAGCAGCTTGGAGTTTAGCTGGATATCCGAGCAGTACTTC. Amino acids: CASSLEFSWISEQYF. This chain links TRBV5-1 with TRBJ2-7; no clear D gene. With 0 bases removed from V and 6 bases from J, the gap between germline ends came to 16 bases. Germline V gives CDR1 SGHRS, CDR2 YFSETQ. The CDR3 is made up of 15 amino acids.